A selection of T cell receptor beta chains follows, all from one sample in a study of blood T cell repertoires in COVID-19. Method: immunoSEQ multiplex PCR; TCRdb's copy keeps in-frame clones and lacks some. The sample lists approximately 210,000 clones, around 84% occurring once. Sequenced sample: peripheral blood. Source of these receptors: a woman of 80 years or more with COVID-19, enrolled during active disease. CDR3s include the opening cysteine and the closing phenylalanine or tryptophan. A D gene is named only where the DNA matches it firmly. The size entry is marked missing in some rows and otherwise reads once, few, many or a size class.

d_call cdr3_length j_call clone_size v_call cdr3_aa cdr3_nt
NA 15 TRBJ1-2 NA TRBV5-4 CASSLAAGGPYGYTF TGTGCCAGCAGCTTGGCCGCGGGGGGCCCGTATGGCTACACCTTC
TRBD2 16 TRBJ2-5 NA TRBV13 CASSLGPAGGQETQYF TGTGCCAGCAGCTTAGGTCCAGCGGGGGGGCAAGAGACCCAGTACTTC
TRBD1 14 TRBJ2-2 NA TRBV30 CAWGTGVNTGELFF TGTGCCTGGGGGACAGGGGTAAACACCGGGGAGCTGTTTTTT
TRBD2 18 TRBJ2-6 NA TRBV7-9 CASSFWRGAISGANVLTF TGTGCCAGCAGCTTCTGGCGGGGGGCCATCTCTGGGGCCAACGTCCTGACTTTC
NA 12 TRBJ1-1 NA TRBV6-2/TRBV6-3 CASSDSYTEAFF TGTGCCAGCAGTGACAGTTACACTGAAGCTTTCTTT
TRBD2 13 TRBJ2-3 once TRBV28 CGASGPSGDTQYF TGTGGGGCTAGCGGGCCGAGTGGAGATACGCAGTATTTT
NA 15 TRBJ2-1 few TRBV5-1 CASSPARTSYNEQFF TGCGCCAGCAGCCCCGCCCGAACTAGCTACAATGAGCAGTTCTTC
NA 12 TRBJ2-3 NA TRBV19 CASSLQGYTQYF TGTGCCAGTAGCCTGCAGGGCTATACGCAGTATTTT
NA 16 TRBJ1-4 NA TRBV7-9 CASSSTGPQGPEKLFF TGTGCCAGCAGCTCGACGGGTCCGCAGGGGCCTGAAAAACTGTTTTTT
NA 12 TRBJ2-1 NA TRBV12-3/TRBV12-4 CASSPPTREQFF TGTGCCAGCAGTCCGCCGACTCGTGAGCAGTTCTTC
NA 15 TRBJ1-4 NA TRBV7-9 CASSLPGAPGEKLFF TGTGCCAGCAGCTTACCAGGGGCGCCCGGTGAAAAACTGTTTTTT
TRBD1 17 TRBJ1-3 few TRBV5-6 CASSLFQGALGGNTIYF TGTGCCAGCAGCTTGTTCCAGGGGGCATTGGGAGGAAACACCATATATTTT
NA 17 TRBJ1-5 NA TRBV19 CASSISGGYGINQPQHF TGTGCCAGTAGTATTTCAGGTGGTTACGGTATCAATCAGCCCCAGCATTTT
TRBD1 17 TRBJ1-1 NA TRBV25-1 CASSEYTGQGRNTEAFF TGTGCCAGCAGTGAATATACGGGACAGGGCCGCAACACTGAAGCTTTCTTT
NA 14 TRBJ1-2 NA TRBV3-1/TRBV3-2 CASSHGGWRDGYTF TGTGCCAGCAGCCACGGGGGGTGGAGAGATGGCTACACCTTC
NA 12 TRBJ2-3 NA TRBV7-9 CASSLYLGPQYF TGTGCCAGCAGCTTATATTTGGGGCCCCAGTATTTT
NA 11 TRBJ2-2 NA TRBV30 CASSRAGELFF TGTGCCTCGTCACGCGCCGGGGAGCTGTTTTTT
NA 14 TRBJ1-2 NA TRBV19 CASTETRANYGYTF TGTGCCAGTACTGAAACCCGCGCTAACTATGGCTACACCTTC
NA 14 TRBJ2-2 once TRBV5-5 CASSPLTSTGELFF TGTGCCAGCAGTCCCCTCACTAGCACCGGGGAGCTGTTTTTT
TRBD1 15 TRBJ1-3 NA TRBV4-1 CASSPGQNSGNTIYF TGCGCCAGCAGCCCGGGACAGAACTCTGGAAACACCATATATTTT
TRBD1 13 TRBJ1-2 NA TRBV12-3/TRBV12-4 CASNRQGSYGYTF TGTGCCAGCAACCGACAGGGGAGCTATGGCTACACCTTC
NA 13 TRBJ1-4 NA TRBV5-1 CASTKQEGEKLFF TGCGCCAGCACTAAACAGGAGGGGGAAAAACTGTTTTTT
NA 15 TRBJ1-3 NA TRBV7-2 CASSLRGRYGNTIYF TGTGCCAGCAGCTTAAGGGGGAGATACGGAAACACCATATATTTT
TRBD1 11 TRBJ1-4 few TRBV19 CASSRQGGLFF TGTGCCAGTAGTCGACAGGGGGGACTGTTTTTT
NA 15 TRBJ2-2 NA TRBV5-1 CASSLVAQGTGELFF TGCGCCAGCAGCTTGGTAGCCCAGGGCACCGGGGAGCTGTTTTTT
NA 16 TRBJ1-2 once TRBV30 CAWSRRGPNRNYGYTF TGTGCCTGGTCACGAAGGGGTCCTAACCGGAACTATGGCTACACCTTC
NA 14 TRBJ2-7 NA TRBV7-9 CASSLGTQNYEQYF TGTGCCAGCAGCTTAGGTACGCAGAACTACGAGCAGTACTTC
NA 14 TRBJ1-2 NA TRBV19 CASAPIDRPPGYTF TGTGCCAGTGCCCCAATAGACAGGCCGCCCGGCTACACCTTC
NA 15 TRBJ2-1 NA TRBV5-4 CASRPGGGRIDEQFF TGTGCCAGCAGACCTGGGGGGGGGCGCATCGATGAGCAGTTCTTC
TRBD1 14 TRBJ2-5 NA TRBV19 CASSRTGHSETQYF TGTGCCAGTAGCAGGACAGGACATTCGGAGACCCAGTACTTC
NA 14 TRBJ1-2 NA TRBV6-5 CASSLGQINYGYTF TGTGCCAGCAGCCTAGGACAGATAAACTATGGCTACACCTTC
NA 16 TRBJ1-3 once TRBV27 CASSLSGLQDRNTIYF TGTGCCAGCAGTTTATCTGGCCTCCAGGACAGAAACACCATATATTTT
NA 14 TRBJ1-1 NA TRBV3-1/TRBV3-2 CASTRDTRNTEAFF TGTGCCAGCACCAGGGACACCCGGAACACTGAAGCTTTCTTT
TRBD1 15 TRBJ1-5 few TRBV3-1/TRBV3-2 CASSGDRVSNQPQHF TGTGCCAGCAGCGGGGACAGGGTGAGCAATCAGCCCCAGCATTTT
TRBD1 15 TRBJ1-4 NA TRBV7-2 CASSVTQGARGKLFF TGTGCCAGCAGCGTGACCCAGGGGGCGCGAGGAAAACTGTTTTTT
TRBD1 12 TRBJ1-4 NA TRBV24-1 CATSQGEEKLFF TGTGCCACCAGTCAGGGGGAGGAAAAACTGTTTTTT
NA 13 TRBJ2-3 NA TRBV6-1 CASSDPYTDTQYF TGTGCCAGCAGTGACCCATACACGGATACGCAGTATTTT
NA 14 TRBJ2-7 NA TRBV6-5 CASSTTRSSYEQYF TGTGCCAGCAGTACTACTAGGAGCTCCTACGAGCAGTACTTC
NA 14 TRBJ1-2 NA TRBV5-1 CASSLGEGRYGYTF TGCGCCAGCAGCCTCGGAGAGGGCCGCTATGGCTACACCTTC
NA 17 TRBJ2-5 few TRBV18 CASSSPEADRPSWSQYF TGTGCCAGCTCCTCGCCTGAGGCCGACAGACCCTCTTGGTCACAGTACTTC
TRBD2 16 TRBJ2-2 NA TRBV5-4 CASSSLAGGITGELFF TGTGCCAGCAGCTCCCTAGCGGGGGGGATCACCGGGGAGCTGTTTTTT
TRBD2 18 TRBJ2-6 NA TRBV19 CASTGTSGSYSGANVLTF TGTGCCAGTACCGGGACTAGCGGATCATACTCTGGGGCCAACGTCCTGACTTTC